One sample yielded the 2 T cell receptor beta chains listed below, sequenced in a study of blood T cells in healthy people across ages. Combining a sample-barcoded 5' primer with a J-beta primer mix, a second PCR ran for about 7 to 11 cycles. A single record per CDR3 protein comes from TCRdb applying MiXCR to the 5' RACE reads. The table has roughly 930,000 distinct CDR3 sequences, around 48% seen once. Sequenced input: blood. These receptors were obtained from a man aged 25-45 years in good health.

The CDR3 DNA reads as TGTGCCAGCAGCCAGAGAGGGGACTTCTCCTACGAGCAGTACTTC. Its protein product is CASSQRGDFSYEQYF. This chain uses TRBV7-9 with TRBJ2-7; possible D gene TRBD2, 6 bases. With 5 bases removed from V and 0 bases from J, the gap between germline ends came to 14 bases. The length of the CDR3 is 15 residues. Germline CDR1 is SEHNR and CDR2 is FQNEAQ (reference sequence). Drawing the rest from reference TRBV7-9 and TRBJ2-7, the complete variable domain is DTGVSQNPRHKITKRGQNVTFRCDPISEHNRLYWYRQTLGQGPEFLTYFQNEAQLEKSRLLSDRFSAERPKGSFSTLEIQRTEQGDSAMYLCASSQRGDFSYEQYFGPGTRLTVT.

The chain combines TRBV20-1 with TRBJ1-2; possible D gene TRBD1, 6 bases. The CDR3 is 13 amino acids. CDR1 is DFQATT, CDR2 SNEGSKA, per germline (reference sequence). CDR3: CTTVGATNYGYTF. CDR3 sequence (DNA): TGCACAACGGTGGGGGCTACTAACTATGGCTACACCTTC.